This T cell receptor beta chain came from a study of shared clonotypes between healthy human individuals. The study enrolled healthy HIV-negative adults without recent acute infections or vaccinations as donors. The length of the CDR3 is 17 residues. J gave up 5 bases and V 3 bases, and 14 bases lay outside the gene matches. Germline CDR1 and CDR2: GTSNPN and SVGIG (reference sequence). Sequencing used immunoSEQ multiplex PCR; TCRdb keeps in-frame clones, though not all of them. The sample lists 1,500,000 or so clones, roughly 96% occurring once. The sequenced sample was naive CD4+ T cells sorted from blood. As for subset: CD45RA+ positively selected. The chain employs TRBV30 and TRBJ2-5; TRBD2 agrees at 11 bases. This receptor was taken from a man aged 25-45 years in good health. In nucleotides, the CDR3 is TGTGCCTGGAGGCCACGCCTACTAGCGGGAGTCCGGGAGACCCAGTACTTC. Amino acids: CAWRPRLLAGVRETQYF.